The rows below give T cell receptor beta chains drawn from one sample of a study of blood T cell repertoires in COVID-19. The method was immunoSEQ multiplex PCR; TCRdb's version includes in-frame clones alone and lacks a portion of them. Here the sample spans more than 300,000 clones, around 92% being singletons. Sequencing was performed on PBMCs or T cells enriched from blood (not recorded which). These TCRs come from a woman aged 30 to 39 who had recovered from COVID-19. CDR3s include the opening cysteine and the closing phenylalanine or tryptophan. Fields, in order: CDR3 DNA, CDR3 protein, D gene, clone size, V gene, J gene. D genes are given only for firm matches. The size field is filled for only some rows; it gives once, few, many or a size class.

cdr3_nt: TGTGCCAGCAGTTACCTGGTGCGAGCAACTAATGAAAAACTGTTTTTT
cdr3_aa: CASSYLVRATNEKLFF
d_call: -
clone_size: -
v_call: TRBV6-5
j_call: TRBJ1-4

cdr3_nt: TGTGCCAGCTCAGAGACAGGGGGAGATCAGCCCCAGCATTTT
cdr3_aa: CASSETGGDQPQHF
d_call: TRBD1
clone_size: -
v_call: TRBV18
j_call: TRBJ1-5

cdr3_nt: TGCGCCAGCAGCCGGACGCGGGAGTACGAGCAGTACTTC
cdr3_aa: CASSRTREYEQYF
d_call: TRBD2
clone_size: -
v_call: TRBV5-1
j_call: TRBJ2-7

cdr3_nt: TGTGCCAGCTCACCACCAGGACATAACACCGGGGAGCTGTTTTTT
cdr3_aa: CASSPPGHNTGELFF
d_call: -
clone_size: -
v_call: TRBV18
j_call: TRBJ2-2

cdr3_nt: TGTGCCAGCAGTGCTCGGACAGGGGGTTGGATTCGCCACGAGCAGTACTTC
cdr3_aa: CASSARTGGWIRHEQYF
d_call: TRBD1
clone_size: -
v_call: TRBV6-1
j_call: TRBJ2-7

cdr3_nt: TGCGCCAGCAGCTTGGTAGAGGTTTACCCCAGCTCCTATAATTCACCCCTCCACTTT
cdr3_aa: CASSLVEVYPSSYNSPLHF
d_call: -
clone_size: -
v_call: TRBV5-1
j_call: TRBJ1-6

cdr3_nt: TGTGCCAGCAGCAAATTACCGGGGACAGAGGGGGTCAATGAGCAGTTCTTC
cdr3_aa: CASSKLPGTEGVNEQFF
d_call: -
clone_size: -
v_call: TRBV21-1
j_call: TRBJ2-1

cdr3_nt: TGTGCCAGCAGTTATACGGGACAGCCGACTAATCAGCCCCAGCATTTT
cdr3_aa: CASSYTGQPTNQPQHF
d_call: TRBD1
clone_size: -
v_call: TRBV6-5
j_call: TRBJ1-5

cdr3_nt: TGTGCCAGCAGTAGTCTAGCGGGAAGACTGGGAGAGACCCAGTACTTC
cdr3_aa: CASSSLAGRLGETQYF
d_call: TRBD2
clone_size: -
v_call: TRBV2
j_call: TRBJ2-5

cdr3_nt: TGCGCCAGCAGTGAGTCGGGTACAGGGCAAGATACGCAGTATTTT
cdr3_aa: CASSESGTGQDTQYF
d_call: -
clone_size: -
v_call: TRBV10-1
j_call: TRBJ2-3

cdr3_nt: TGTGCCAGCAGTCCCAGCCGAGGGGGCGGGGACGAGCAGTACTTC
cdr3_aa: CASSPSRGGGDEQYF
d_call: -
clone_size: -
v_call: TRBV27
j_call: TRBJ2-7

cdr3_nt: TGCGCCAGCAGCCAGAACAGGGTTGGGTACGAGCAGTACTTC
cdr3_aa: CASSQNRVGYEQYF
d_call: -
clone_size: -
v_call: TRBV4-3
j_call: TRBJ2-7

cdr3_nt: TGCGCCAGCAGCCAAGGGGCAGGGGAGCATCAGCCCCAGCATTTT
cdr3_aa: CASSQGAGEHQPQHF
d_call: -
clone_size: -
v_call: TRBV4-1
j_call: TRBJ1-5

cdr3_nt: TGTGCCAGCGGAACAGGGGAACGAGAGACCCAGTACTTC
cdr3_aa: CASGTGERETQYF
d_call: TRBD1
clone_size: -
v_call: TRBV7-2
j_call: TRBJ2-5

cdr3_nt: TGTGCCAGCAGCCCACCGCGGCCGGGTAATGAGCAGTTCTTC
cdr3_aa: CASSPPRPGNEQFF
d_call: -
clone_size: -
v_call: TRBV7-9
j_call: TRBJ2-1

cdr3_nt: TGTGCCAGCAGCCCCCAGGCGGGAGGGCCCGGCGAGCAGTACTTC
cdr3_aa: CASSPQAGGPGEQYF
d_call: TRBD2
clone_size: -
v_call: TRBV11-2
j_call: TRBJ2-7

cdr3_nt: TGCGCCAGCAGTGCGGCAGGGGGATCAGTAATCAGTGGAAACACCATATATTTT
cdr3_aa: CASSAAGGSVISGNTIYF
d_call: TRBD1
clone_size: -
v_call: TRBV10-2
j_call: TRBJ1-3

cdr3_nt: TGCGCCAGCAGCCAAGATCTCGGAGGCGGCTATGGCTACACCTTC
cdr3_aa: CASSQDLGGGYGYTF
d_call: -
clone_size: few
v_call: TRBV4-3
j_call: TRBJ1-2

cdr3_nt: TGTGCCAGTAGTATGCGGACTGGAAACACCATATATTTT
cdr3_aa: CASSMRTGNTIYF
d_call: -
clone_size: -
v_call: TRBV19
j_call: TRBJ1-3

cdr3_nt: TGCAGCGTATCAGGTGTGGCTGAAGCTTTCTTT
cdr3_aa: CSVSGVAEAFF
d_call: -
clone_size: -
v_call: TRBV29-1
j_call: TRBJ1-1

cdr3_nt: TGTGCCAGCAGGACCGGGGGGGTTGCGGACTATGGCTACACCTTC
cdr3_aa: CASRTGGVADYGYTF
d_call: -
clone_size: -
v_call: TRBV28
j_call: TRBJ1-2

cdr3_nt: TGTGCCAGCAGTTACTCTCTTCTGCGACATTCCTACGAGCAGTACTTC
cdr3_aa: CASSYSLLRHSYEQYF
d_call: -
clone_size: -
v_call: TRBV6-5
j_call: TRBJ2-7